The rows below give T cell receptor beta chains drawn from one sample of a study of PD-1 blockade in classical Hodgkin lymphoma. Some clones are missing from TCRdb's copy, which holds only in-frame ones; the method was immunoSEQ multiplex PCR. The sample includes tens of thousands of clones, 83% seen only once; the top ten take 15% to 20%. Sequences were derived from peripheral blood mononuclear cells (PBMCs), sampled before the fourth cycle of nivolumab. The receptor set was obtained from a human donor with classical Hodgkin lymphoma. Each CDR3 is given with its conserved first and last residue. D genes are given only for firm matches. A row's size may be missing; if present it is once, few, many or a size class.

-	TRBV5-6	TRBJ2-1	-	TGTGCCAGCAGCTTGAGCGCTAGCTCCTACAATGAGCAGTTCTTC	CASSLSASSYNEQFF
few	TRBV7-6	TRBJ2-5	TRBD1	TGTGCCAGCAGCTCCTGGGACAGACCGACAACGGGGGAGACCCAGTACTTC	CASSSWDRPTTGETQYF
-	TRBV28	TRBJ1-5	-	TGTGCCAGCCGCGTTCCAGGGGCCATTAGCAATCAGCCCCAGCATTTT	CASRVPGAISNQPQHF
-	TRBV5-1	TRBJ2-3	-	TGCGCCAGCAGCCTCGGACAGAGCACAGATACGCAGTATTTT	CASSLGQSTDTQYF
-	TRBV7-9	TRBJ2-7	-	TGTGCCAGCAGCTTAAGCACGGGGTCTTCTACGCGGCAGTACTTC	CASSLSTGSSTRQYF
-	TRBV10-1	TRBJ1-3	-	TGCGCCAGCAGTGAAGCCTTCCCCTGGGGAAACACCATATATTTT	CASSEAFPWGNTIYF
-	TRBV10-3	TRBJ1-4	-	TGTGCCATCAGTGAGTCGAACCAGGAGGCAAAACTGTTTTTT	CAISESNQEAKLFF
-	TRBV10-3	TRBJ2-1	TRBD2	TGTGCCATCGGAGGACTAGCGGGAATCAATGAGCAGTTCTTC	CAIGGLAGINEQFF
-	TRBV6-1	TRBJ2-7	-	TGTGCCAGCAATTGGGAAGGGTTCCGCGAGCAGTACTTC	CASNWEGFREQYF
-	TRBV10-3	TRBJ1-1	-	TGTGCCATCAGTGCGACCGGGAGTGAAGCTTTCTTT	CAISATGSEAFF
-	TRBV6-1	TRBJ2-7	-	TGTGCCAGCAGTGAAGCTCTCGCGGGGCGCCTCTACGAGCAGTACTTC	CASSEALAGRLYEQYF
-	TRBV10-3	TRBJ2-1	-	TGTGCCATCGGATGGACAGCTTACAATGAGCAGTTCTTC	CAIGWTAYNEQFF
-	TRBV10-1	TRBJ2-1	TRBD2	TGCGCCAGCAGTAGCGGGAGGGATTACAATGAGCAGTTCTTC	CASSSGRDYNEQFF
-	TRBV2	TRBJ2-7	TRBD2	TGTGCCAGCAGGGGGGGACTAGCTTCCTACGAGCAGTACTTC	CASRGGLASYEQYF
-	TRBV5-1	TRBJ2-2	-	TGCGCCAGCAGCGTCGTAGCGGCTTACACCGGGGAGCTGTTTTTT	CASSVVAAYTGELFF
-	TRBV11-2	TRBJ2-5	-	TGTGCCAGCAGCTTAGTTCCTCAGGGGAGCCGCTGGGAGGAGACCCAGTACTTC	CASSLVPQGSRWEETQYF